The clone carrying this T cell receptor (beta chain) was recorded at least ten times. Antigen unknown. This entry comes from a study of T cell repertoires in cytomegalovirus infection. For the study at large: Carrying CMV and the relevant HLA type showed in public TCR beta signatures.

This CDR3 spans 15 amino acids. Germline V CDR1 and CDR2: SGHRS, YFSETQ. V lost 0 bases, J lost 5 bases, and 14 bases lay in between. Study-level results: The study identified carriers of CMV plus the relevant HLA from cumulative public TCR beta family frequency. Ex vivo responses were dominated by HLA-C-restricted CMV-specific TCR beta clonotypes.

TCRdb reprocessed the reads via MiXCR and lists one record per CDR3 protein. Of some 130,000 distinct CDR3 sequences detected, approximately 8.8% appear once; the ten largest clones hold 10%. Sequenced: PBMCs. The rearrangement joins TRBV5-1 to TRBJ1-1, with D possibly matching TRBD1 (5 bases). The clonotype comes from a human donor in good health (CMV status not recorded). Some clones in this sample may be carry-over from other donors' samples. The DNA for the CDR3 is TGCGCCAGCAGCTTGGCCGTGGGGGGGGGGACTGAAGCTTTCTTT. Its protein product is CASSLAVGGGTEAFF.